One and the same sample provided the 16 T cell receptor beta chains below, sequenced in a study of T-cell memory formation after mild COVID-19. One entry per CDR3 protein results from TCRdb running MiXCR on the 5' RACE reads. This sample has 170,000 or so distinct CDR3 sequences, with 20% to 25% found just once. Material for sequencing was PBMCs or a T cell subset sorted from them (not recorded which). The receptor set was obtained from an adult woman who had mild COVID-19 (a few samples of this study predate the infection). Cell type and time point are not known.

The rearrangement links TRBV11-2 to TRBJ1-1, with 9 positions matching TRBD1. There are 15 residues in the CDR3. V lost 3 bases and J lost 3; bases outside the gene matches: 5. Germline V lookup: CDR1 SGHAT, CDR2 FQNNGV. The CDR3 nucleotides read TGTGCCAGCAGCTTTGACGGGACAGGGTACACTGAAGCTTTCTTT. Residues: CASSFDGTGYTEAFF.

This sequence joins TRBV5-1 and TRBJ2-7, with 7 nucleotides matching TRBD2. CDR1 SGHRS and CDR2 YFSETQ come from the germline V gene. There are 14 residues in the CDR3. Germline trimming cut 6 bases from V and 0 bases from J; bases unmatched to any gene: 6. Here the CDR3 reads CASTQGGPSYEQYF. In DNA, the CDR3 is TGCGCCAGCACCCAGGGAGGGCCCTCCTACGAGCAGTACTTC.

The rearrangement links TRBV5-6 to TRBJ2-1; 7 bases are shared with TRBD1. The ends lost 0 bases at V and 4 bases at J; junction bases unmatched: 7. The germline gives CDR1 SGHDT, CDR2 YYEEEE. The CDR3 runs 16 residues. CDR3: CASSLGGTEEYNEQFF. DNA for the CDR3: TGTGCCAGCAGCTTGGGGGGGACAGAGGAATACAATGAGCAGTTCTTC.

The chain couples TRBV7-8 to TRBJ1-1; D not resolved. Trimming cost V 2 bases and J 0 bases, with 10 bases left between them. Germline loops: CDR1 SGHVS, CDR2 FQNEAQ. The CDR3 sequence is 15 residues long. CDR3 coding DNA: TGTGCCAGCAGCTTAAACCCGGGCCTGAACACTGAAGCTTTCTTT. Residues: CASSLNPGLNTEAFF.

This clonotype was detected many times. The gene calls are TRBV7-9 and TRBJ2-1; 10 bases match TRBD1. The CDR3 has 14 residues. CDR1 and CDR2 (germline): SEHNR, FQNEAQ (reference sequence). J lost 6 bases, V lost 5 bases, and 4 bases had no gene match. This CDR3 reads CASSPGTGANEQFF. DNA of the CDR3: TGTGCCAGCAGCCCCGGGACAGGGGCCAATGAGCAGTTCTTC.

This chain joins TRBV20-1 and TRBJ1-1; D is unresolved. Deletions cut 0 bases from V and 4 bases from J, with 15 bases between. Germline loops: CDR1 DFQATT, CDR2 SNEGSKA (reference sequence). This CDR3 contains 15 residues. The CDR3 region is CSARDFSGRTTEAFF. CDR3 sequence (DNA): TGCAGTGCTAGAGATTTCTCAGGCAGGACCACTGAAGCTTTCTTT.

The genes are TRBV12-3 or TRBV12-4 and TRBJ1-3; possibly TRBD1 for D (5 bases). This CDR3 region has 14 residues. Trimming took off 3 bases at V and 2 bases at J, with 8 bases between the two ends. This CDR3 reads CASSFGGAGNTIYF. The DNA for the CDR3 is TGTGCCAGCAGTTTCGGGGGGGCTGGAAACACCATATATTTT.

This clonotype was counted between two and nine times. The gene calls are TRBV4-3 and TRBJ2-7; D is perhaps TRBD1 or TRBD2 (5 bases each). Germline V gives CDR1 LGHNA, CDR2 YSLEER. V lost 0 bases and J lost 3, with 15 bases in between. The CDR3 has 16 amino acids. The CDR3 sequence is CASSQDPPGAFYEQYF. CDR3 coding DNA: TGCGCCAGCAGCCAAGATCCCCCCGGGGCCTTCTACGAGCAGTACTTC.

V and J are TRBV15 and TRBJ2-5; a weak D match, TRBD2 (7 bases). The CDR3 is 14 residues long. Trimming pared 5 bases from V and 0 bases from J, leaving 10 bases between. Germline V gives CDR1 LNHNV, CDR2 YYDKDF (reference sequence). The CDR3 DNA sequence: TGTGCCACCAGCGGCGGGGGCAACCAAGAGACCCAGTACTTC. Residues: CATSGGGNQETQYF.

The chain is built from TRBV21-1 and TRBJ2-1; the listed D gene, TRBD1, was not tested against the DNA. TRBV21-1 is noted as a pseudogene. The CDR3 spans 16 residues. This CDR3 is CASTLWGTLNYNEQFF. In nucleotides, the CDR3 is TGTGCCAGCACCCTTTGGGGGACGCTCAACTACAATGAGCAGTTCTTC.

This clonotype was counted between two and nine times. The chain has TRBV6-2 or TRBV6-3 and TRBJ2-5; D remains unclear. Germline values: CDR1 MNHEY, CDR2 SVGEGT. The CDR3 is made up of 15 amino acids. V was pared by 4 bases and J by 1 base, with 13 bases between. DNA for the CDR3: TGTGCCAGCAGTTTAGTCATCGTGGGCCAAGAGACCCAGTACTTC. The encoded protein is CASSLVIVGQETQYF.

This rearrangement joins TRBV27 to TRBJ2-7; 14 bases match TRBD2. The CDR3 contains 16 residues. CDR1 and CDR2 from the germline V gene are MNHEY and SMNVEV (reference sequence). The J segment lost 3 bases and the V segment lost 6 bases, leaving 7 bases of the junction unmatched. The CDR3 sequence is CASSRLAGGIFYEQYF. The CDR3 DNA sequence: TGTGCCAGCAGCCGACTAGCGGGAGGGATATTCTACGAGCAGTACTTC.

The CDR3 DNA sequence: TGTGCCAGCTCTAGCGGGATGGGAGGCAATGAGCAGTTCTTC. This codes for CASSSGMGGNEQFF. This chain joins TRBV12-3 or TRBV12-4 and TRBJ2-1; the match to TRBD2 covers 9 bases. The V gene end was trimmed by 8 bases and the J gene end by 6 bases; junction bases not matched to a gene: 8. This CDR3 region has 14 residues.

The chain recombines TRBV6-5 with TRBJ2-7; TRBD1 agrees at 9 bases. CDR1 and CDR2 from the germline V gene are MNHEY and SVGAGI. This CDR3 is 13 amino acids long. V was clipped by 6 bases and J by 4 bases; unmatched bases: 4. The CDR3 spells CASRWTGEYEQYF. The CDR3, as DNA: TGTGCCAGCAGGTGGACAGGGGAATACGAGCAGTACTTC.

The chain combines TRBV6-5 with TRBJ2-1, with TRBD1 matching 7 bases. The length of the CDR3 is 15 residues. The trim removed 6 bases at V and 0 bases at J, leaving 5 bases unmatched. Germline loops: CDR1 MNHEY, CDR2 SVGAGI. The CDR3 loop is CASRLGQSSYNEQFF. CDR3 nucleotide sequence: TGTGCCAGCAGGTTGGGACAGAGCTCCTACAATGAGCAGTTCTTC.

The gene calls are TRBV10-3 and TRBJ1-6, with 8 bases aligning to TRBD1. The V gene's germline CDR1 is ENHRY and CDR2 SYGVKD. The CDR3 has 16 amino acids. V lost 6 bases and J lost 7; bases outside the gene matches: 11. CDR3 sequence: CAIREERGQENSPLHF. In DNA form, the CDR3 reads TGTGCCATCAGGGAGGAGAGGGGACAGGAGAATTCACCCCTCCACTTT.